The TCR beta chain described here comes from a study of T cells in Graves' hyperthyroidism and ophthalmopathy. Regarding the study as a whole: Appearing also in blood were most of the thyroid clonotypes expanded above 0.001.

This clonotype was picked up many times. The antigen is not known. The TCR beta CDR3 regions underwent amplification using RNA transcripts as the source. An initial round of RT-PCR targeting the TCR CDR3 relied on the HTBI primer set. TCRdb reprocessed the multiplex PCR reads via MiXCR and lists one record per CDR3 protein. The profile covers roughly 360,000 distinct CDR3 sequences, with about 13% appearing a single time and less than 25% taken by the ten largest. The sample consisted of blood. The TCR was taken from a man aged 30 to 39 with Graves' hyperthyroidism that later progressed to Graves' ophthalmopathy.

Here the CDR3 reads CAISGRSPGANVLTF. CDR3 DNA sequence: TGTGCCATCAGCGGCAGGAGTCCGGGGGCCAACGTCCTGACTTTC. V gene TRBV10-3 combines with J gene TRBJ2-6; D uncertain. Germline values: CDR1 ENHRY, CDR2 SYGVKD. V lost 6 bases to trimming and J lost 4 bases, with 13 bases between them. This CDR3 region has 15 residues.